The rows below give T cell receptor beta chains drawn from one sample of a study of cytomegalovirus exposure and HLA in healthy donors. Some clones are missing from TCRdb's copy, which holds only in-frame ones; the method was immunoSEQ multiplex PCR. The sample has some 140,000 clones; over 75% are singletons. Input material: PBMCs. The source of these receptors is a middle-aged woman in good health and CMV-seropositive. Both conserved end residues are part of each CDR3. A D gene is named only where the DNA matches it firmly. Not all rows give a size; the values are once, few, many and, for expanded clones, a class.

clone size: .
J gene: TRBJ1-1
D gene: TRBD1
V gene: TRBV7-2
CDR3 protein: CASSLVGTASAEAFF
CDR3 DNA: TGTGCCAGCAGCTTAGTTGGGACAGCTTCGGCCGAAGCTTTCTTT

clone size: .
J gene: TRBJ2-7
D gene: TRBD2
V gene: TRBV5-4
CDR3 protein: CASSPGLAVEQYF
CDR3 DNA: TGTGCCAGCAGCCCCGGACTAGCAGTCGAGCAGTACTTC

clone size: few
J gene: TRBJ1-3
D gene: .
V gene: TRBV6-1
CDR3 protein: CASRAGAGNTIYF
CDR3 DNA: TGTGCCAGCAGGGCGGGCGCTGGAAACACCATATATTTT

clone size: .
J gene: TRBJ1-1
D gene: .
V gene: TRBV7-8
CDR3 protein: CASSLSSGTNMNTEAFF
CDR3 DNA: TGTGCCAGCAGCTTAAGTTCGGGTACCAACATGAACACTGAAGCTTTCTTT

clone size: .
J gene: TRBJ2-3
D gene: TRBD2
V gene: TRBV5-4
CDR3 protein: CASSRRLAGDTDTQYF
CDR3 DNA: TGTGCCAGCAGCCGCAGACTAGCGGGAGACACAGATACGCAGTATTTT

clone size: .
J gene: TRBJ1-1
D gene: .
V gene: TRBV7-9
CDR3 protein: CASSFQGPNTEAFF
CDR3 DNA: TGTGCCAGCAGCTTCCAGGGCCCGAACACTGAAGCTTTCTTT

clone size: .
J gene: TRBJ1-6
D gene: .
V gene: TRBV11-3
CDR3 protein: CASSLGRGSPDNSPLHF
CDR3 DNA: TGTGCCAGCAGCTTAGGAAGGGGGAGTCCTGATAATTCACCCCTCCACTTT

clone size: once
J gene: TRBJ2-2
D gene: .
V gene: TRBV9
CDR3 protein: CASSVSGTGELFF
CDR3 DNA: TGTGCCAGCAGCGTATCGGGAACCGGGGAGCTGTTTTTT

clone size: .
J gene: TRBJ2-3
D gene: TRBD2
V gene: TRBV7-3
CDR3 protein: CASSSVSGSETDTQYF
CDR3 DNA: TGTGCCAGCAGCTCAGTTAGCGGGAGCGAGACAGATACGCAGTATTTT

clone size: .
J gene: TRBJ1-4
D gene: TRBD1
V gene: TRBV4-1
CDR3 protein: CASRPDRDFATNEKLFF
CDR3 DNA: TGCGCCAGCAGACCTGACAGGGACTTTGCAACTAATGAAAAACTGTTTTTT

clone size: .
J gene: TRBJ2-1
D gene: TRBD1
V gene: TRBV7-2
CDR3 protein: CASSPKRTGGDEQFF
CDR3 DNA: TGTGCCAGCAGCCCTAAACGGACAGGGGGCGATGAGCAGTTCTTC

clone size: .
J gene: TRBJ2-1
D gene: TRBD2
V gene: TRBV6-4
CDR3 protein: CASSDGTSGTKTYNEQFF
CDR3 DNA: TGTGCCAGCAGTGACGGAACTAGCGGGACAAAGACCTACAATGAGCAGTTCTTC

clone size: .
J gene: TRBJ2-7
D gene: TRBD2
V gene: TRBV5-1
CDR3 protein: CASSLELAGGPEQYF
CDR3 DNA: TGCGCCAGCAGCTTGGAACTAGCGGGAGGCCCCGAGCAGTACTTC

clone size: .
J gene: TRBJ1-3
D gene: .
V gene: TRBV15
CDR3 protein: CATSRDRNSGNTIYF
CDR3 DNA: TGTGCCACCAGCAGGGACAGAAACTCTGGAAACACCATATATTTT

clone size: few
J gene: TRBJ1-1
D gene: TRBD1
V gene: TRBV10-3
CDR3 protein: CASTGEFGNTEAFF
CDR3 DNA: TGTGCCTCGACAGGGGAGTTTGGGAACACTGAAGCTTTCTTT

clone size: .
J gene: TRBJ2-3
D gene: TRBD2
V gene: TRBV9
CDR3 protein: CASSAVPSGRSDTQYF
CDR3 DNA: TGTGCCAGCAGCGCCGTTCCTAGCGGGAGATCAGATACGCAGTATTTT

clone size: .
J gene: TRBJ1-1
D gene: TRBD1
V gene: TRBV7-9
CDR3 protein: CASSFQGRGQAAFF
CDR3 DNA: TGTGCCAGCAGCTTCCAAGGTAGGGGACAGGCAGCTTTCTTT

clone size: .
J gene: TRBJ1-1
D gene: .
V gene: TRBV30
CDR3 protein: CAWKESGPEAFF
CDR3 DNA: TGTGCCTGGAAGGAATCGGGTCCTGAAGCTTTCTTT

clone size: .
J gene: TRBJ2-5
D gene: TRBD1
V gene: TRBV5-1
CDR3 protein: CASSLSTGQTETQYF
CDR3 DNA: TGCGCCAGCAGCTTGTCGACAGGGCAGACGGAGACCCAGTACTTC

clone size: .
J gene: TRBJ2-6
D gene: TRBD2
V gene: TRBV28
CDR3 protein: CASSFPRGRESSGANVLTF
CDR3 DNA: TGTGCCAGCAGTTTCCCCCGGGGGAGGGAGAGCTCTGGGGCCAACGTCCTGACTTTC

clone size: .
J gene: TRBJ1-4
D gene: .
V gene: TRBV11-2
CDR3 protein: CASSLDLRRGEGTNEKLFF
CDR3 DNA: TGTGCCAGCAGCTTAGATCTCCGGCGGGGGGAAGGAACTAATGAAAAACTGTTTTTT

clone size: .
J gene: TRBJ2-7
D gene: .
V gene: TRBV6-1
CDR3 protein: CASAPGLESYEQYF
CDR3 DNA: TGTGCCAGCGCCCCGGGACTGGAATCCTACGAGCAGTACTTC

clone size: .
J gene: TRBJ1-5
D gene: TRBD1
V gene: TRBV5-8
CDR3 protein: CASSLQGDINQPQHF
CDR3 DNA: TGTGCCAGCAGCTTACAGGGGGACATCAATCAGCCCCAGCATTTT

clone size: few
J gene: TRBJ2-1
D gene: TRBD2
V gene: TRBV5-6
CDR3 protein: CASIHSGSAYNEQFF
CDR3 DNA: TGTGCCAGCATCCATAGCGGGAGCGCCTACAATGAGCAGTTCTTC

clone size: .
J gene: TRBJ2-7
D gene: TRBD2
V gene: TRBV10-3
CDR3 protein: CAISATSGYSYEQYF
CDR3 DNA: TGTGCCATCAGTGCGACTAGCGGGTACTCCTACGAGCAGTACTTC

clone size: .
J gene: TRBJ1-2
D gene: TRBD1
V gene: TRBV5-5
CDR3 protein: CASSENRGNYGYTF
CDR3 DNA: TGTGCCAGCAGCGAAAACAGGGGTAACTATGGCTACACCTTC

clone size: few
J gene: TRBJ2-7
D gene: TRBD2
V gene: TRBV7-2
CDR3 protein: CASSSPELAVYEQYF
CDR3 DNA: TGTGCCAGCAGCTCCCCGGAACTAGCGGTCTACGAGCAGTACTTC

clone size: .
J gene: TRBJ1-1
D gene: .
V gene: TRBV6-5
CDR3 protein: CASSSAKTGINTEAFF
CDR3 DNA: TGTGCCAGCAGTTCCGCCAAAACAGGGATTAACACTGAAGCTTTCTTT

clone size: few
J gene: TRBJ2-1
D gene: TRBD2
V gene: TRBV19
CDR3 protein: CASSMAGEVNEQFF
CDR3 DNA: TGTGCCAGTAGTATGGCGGGAGAGGTCAATGAGCAGTTCTTC

clone size: .
J gene: TRBJ2-3
D gene: TRBD2
V gene: TRBV11-2
CDR3 protein: CASSLGGGPDTQYF
CDR3 DNA: TGTGCCAGCAGCTTAGGGGGGGGTCCAGATACGCAGTATTTT

clone size: .
J gene: TRBJ1-1
D gene: TRBD1
V gene: TRBV2
CDR3 protein: CASSQDREIAAFF
CDR3 DNA: TGTGCCAGCAGCCAGGACAGGGAGATAGCAGCTTTCTTT

clone size: .
J gene: TRBJ2-3
D gene: .
V gene: TRBV18
CDR3 protein: CASSPSEGFTDTQYF
CDR3 DNA: TGTGCCAGCTCACCTTCGGAGGGCTTCACAGATACGCAGTATTTT

clone size: .
J gene: TRBJ2-1
D gene: TRBD2
V gene: TRBV7-9
CDR3 protein: CASSHSGYSYNEQFF
CDR3 DNA: TGTGCCAGCAGCCATAGCGGGTACTCCTACAATGAGCAGTTCTTC

clone size: .
J gene: TRBJ1-5
D gene: TRBD1
V gene: TRBV28
CDR3 protein: CASSRDRVLNQPQHF
CDR3 DNA: TGTGCCAGCAGTAGGGACAGGGTTCTCAATCAGCCCCAGCATTTT

clone size: .
J gene: TRBJ1-1
D gene: .
V gene: TRBV18
CDR3 protein: CASSPPSGLYSAAFF
CDR3 DNA: TGTGCCAGCTCACCACCGTCGGGACTCTATTCTGCGGCTTTCTTT

clone size: few
J gene: TRBJ2-1
D gene: TRBD2
V gene: TRBV2
CDR3 protein: CASSEQGRAGGLYNEQFF
CDR3 DNA: TGTGCCAGCAGTGAACAGGGTAGGGCGGGAGGTCTCTACAATGAGCAGTTCTTC

clone size: .
J gene: TRBJ2-7
D gene: TRBD1
V gene: TRBV30
CDR3 protein: CAWSHPGQGSFEQYF
CDR3 DNA: TGTGCCTGGAGCCATCCGGGACAGGGGTCGTTTGAGCAGTACTTC

clone size: .
J gene: TRBJ2-7
D gene: TRBD1
V gene: TRBV6-5
CDR3 protein: CASSYSRGQGLNEQYF
CDR3 DNA: TGTGCCAGCAGTTACTCGCGGGGACAGGGGTTGAACGAGCAGTACTTC

clone size: .
J gene: TRBJ1-1
D gene: .
V gene: TRBV7-9
CDR3 protein: CASSSQEWIRGNTEAFF
CDR3 DNA: TGTGCCAGCAGCTCCCAAGAATGGATTCGGGGGAACACTGAAGCTTTCTTT

clone size: .
J gene: TRBJ2-5
D gene: .
V gene: TRBV29-1
CDR3 protein: CSATRSPQETQYF
CDR3 DNA: TGCAGCGCCACCAGGTCCCCTCAGGAGACCCAGTACTTC

clone size: .
J gene: TRBJ2-5
D gene: .
V gene: TRBV27
CDR3 protein: CATHGQFNQETQYF
CDR3 DNA: TGTGCCACCCACGGACAGTTCAACCAAGAGACCCAGTACTTC

clone size: .
J gene: TRBJ2-3
D gene: .
V gene: TRBV7-8
CDR3 protein: CASSLLGYSSTDTQYF
CDR3 DNA: TGTGCCAGCAGCTTACTCGGTTACTCTAGCACAGATACGCAGTATTTT

clone size: few
J gene: TRBJ2-1
D gene: .
V gene: TRBV30
CDR3 protein: CAWSRAVLYNEQFF
CDR3 DNA: TGTGCCTGGAGTAGAGCGGTCCTCTACAATGAGCAGTTCTTC

clone size: once
J gene: TRBJ1-1
D gene: TRBD1
V gene: TRBV15
CDR3 protein: CATSRQGTEAFF
CDR3 DNA: TGTGCCACTAGTCGACAGGGGACTGAAGCTTTCTTT

clone size: .
J gene: TRBJ1-2
D gene: .
V gene: TRBV14
CDR3 protein: CASSQVRYYGYTF
CDR3 DNA: TGTGCCAGTAGCCAAGTGAGATACTATGGCTACACCTTC

clone size: .
J gene: TRBJ2-7
D gene: TRBD2
V gene: TRBV6-6
CDR3 protein: CASSYLGLAETYEQYF
CDR3 DNA: TGTGCCAGCAGTTACTTGGGACTAGCGGAAACCTACGAGCAGTACTTC

clone size: .
J gene: TRBJ2-7
D gene: TRBD1
V gene: TRBV11-2
CDR3 protein: CASSLVGQGFDEQYF
CDR3 DNA: TGTGCCAGCAGCTTAGTGGGACAGGGGTTCGACGAGCAGTACTTC

clone size: .
J gene: TRBJ2-3
D gene: TRBD2
V gene: TRBV5-1
CDR3 protein: CASSLVIGTSGAQYF
CDR3 DNA: TGCGCCAGCAGCTTGGTCATCGGGACTAGCGGGGCGCAGTATTTT

clone size: .
J gene: TRBJ2-7
D gene: .
V gene: TRBV7-9
CDR3 protein: CASSLGRRGSYEQYF
CDR3 DNA: TGTGCCAGCAGCTTAGGGCGAAGGGGCTCCTACGAGCAGTACTTC

clone size: .
J gene: TRBJ1-2
D gene: .
V gene: TRBV14
CDR3 protein: CASSQFGNEPNYGYTF
CDR3 DNA: TGTGCCAGCAGCCAATTCGGTAACGAACCCAATTATGGCTACACCTTC

clone size: .
J gene: TRBJ2-1
D gene: TRBD1
V gene: TRBV19
CDR3 protein: CASSPRQGASRNEQFF
CDR3 DNA: TGTGCCAGTAGTCCCCGACAGGGGGCGTCCCGGAATGAGCAGTTCTTC

clone size: .
J gene: TRBJ2-1
D gene: TRBD1
V gene: TRBV28
CDR3 protein: CASSFGTAVNEQFF
CDR3 DNA: TGTGCCAGCAGTTTCGGGACAGCCGTTAATGAGCAGTTCTTC

clone size: .
J gene: TRBJ2-1
D gene: .
V gene: TRBV2
CDR3 protein: CASSVGRSYNEQFF
CDR3 DNA: TGTGCCAGCAGTGTGGGGAGGTCCTACAATGAGCAGTTCTTC

clone size: .
J gene: TRBJ2-7
D gene: TRBD2
V gene: TRBV11-2
CDR3 protein: CASSLTPAGADEQYF
CDR3 DNA: TGTGCCAGCAGCCTTACTCCAGCGGGGGCGGACGAGCAGTACTTC

clone size: .
J gene: TRBJ2-7
D gene: TRBD2
V gene: TRBV28
CDR3 protein: CASRRPSGRREQYF
CDR3 DNA: TGTGCCAGCAGGCGCCCTAGCGGGAGACGCGAGCAGTACTTC

clone size: .
J gene: TRBJ2-3
D gene: .
V gene: TRBV9
CDR3 protein: CASSVAPTDTQYF
CDR3 DNA: TGTGCCAGCAGCGTAGCTCCCACAGATACGCAGTATTTT